This is a list of T cell receptor beta chains from one sample in a study of T cell responses to AZD1222 COVID-19 vaccine. The repertoire was sequenced with immunoSEQ multiplex PCR; TCRdb's copy has only in-frame clones and lacks some. The sample consists of approximately 68,000 clones, 88% of them appearing once. The starting material was peripheral blood, obtained on day 0 of AZD1222 vaccination. Receptors were obtained from an adult in good health. Each CDR3 is given with its conserved first and last residue. The D gene is left open where the match is weak. Some rows mark clone size as missing; the rest say once, few, many or name a class of expanded clone.

V gene,D gene,clone size,J gene,CDR3 DNA,CDR3 protein
TRBV7-9,TRBD1,few,TRBJ2-7,TGTGCCAGCAGGCGAGCTAACAGGGGGCTTAGCGAGCAGTACTTC,CASRRANRGLSEQYF
TRBV19,TRBD2,-,TRBJ2-1,TGTGCCAGTAGTATCTTTAGCGGGGTCCACAATGAGCAGTTCTTC,CASSIFSGVHNEQFF
TRBV30,TRBD1,-,TRBJ1-1,TGTGCCGGGGGAGACCGGACAGGGGCGTTTTGGGATGAAGCTTTCTTT,CAGGDRTGAFWDEAFF
TRBV7-3,-,once,TRBJ2-6,TGTGCCAGCAGCGCGAAACAGGGCTCTGGGGCCAACGTCCTGACTTTC,CASSAKQGSGANVLTF
TRBV5-5,TRBD1,-,TRBJ2-7,TGTGCCAGCAGCCGACAGGGGACCTACGAGCAGTACTTC,CASSRQGTYEQYF
TRBV10-3,-,few,TRBJ1-1,TGTGCCATCAGTGAAGGCCGTTTGAACACTGAAGCTTTCTTT,CAISEGRLNTEAFF
TRBV6-5,-,-,TRBJ2-7,TGTGCCAGCAGCTCCCGCCGGGGGAGCTACGAGCAGTACTTC,CASSSRRGSYEQYF
TRBV5-4,-,-,TRBJ1-1,TGTGCCAGCAGCCCTAAGGGACGGGACGGTGAAGCTTTCTTT,CASSPKGRDGEAFF
TRBV6-1,-,few,TRBJ2-1,TGTGCCAGCAGTGAAGATGTCCGTTCGGATGAGCAGTTCTTC,CASSEDVRSDEQFF
TRBV30,-,once,TRBJ1-3,TGTGCCTGGAGTCCACCGGGCCTCCTCGGTGGAAACACCATATATTTT,CAWSPPGLLGGNTIYF
TRBV5-4,TRBD2,-,TRBJ2-3,TGTGCCAGCAGCGGATGGGGAGGGTCGGTTTCAGATACGCAGTATTTT,CASSGWGGSVSDTQYF
TRBV3-1/TRBV3-2,-,-,TRBJ1-1,TGTGCCAGCAGCCAAGATATTTACAGACCCACTGAAGCTTTCTTT,CASSQDIYRPTEAFF
TRBV6-5,-,-,TRBJ1-1,TGTGCCAGCAGGGGAATTTTGGACACTGAAGCTTTCTTT,CASRGILDTEAFF
TRBV6-2/TRBV6-3,TRBD1,-,TRBJ2-2,TGTGCCAGCAGTTACAACAGGGGCGGGACCGGGGAGCTGTTTTTT,CASSYNRGGTGELFF
TRBV28,-,-,TRBJ1-5,TGTGCCAGCAGTTTATTACAGGACCATCAGCCCCAGCATTTT,CASSLLQDHQPQHF
TRBV5-6,TRBD2,once,TRBJ2-5,TGTGCCAGCAGCTTGACTAGCGGGAGTAAAGAGACCCAGTACTTC,CASSLTSGSKETQYF
TRBV4-1,-,-,TRBJ1-3,TGCGCCAGCAGCCAAGATGGGGGAAACACCATATATTTT,CASSQDGGNTIYF
TRBV5-1,-,-,TRBJ2-7,TGCGCCAGCAGCCCTGACATGTATCCCTACGAGCAGTACTTC,CASSPDMYPYEQYF
TRBV7-8,-,-,TRBJ2-1,TGTGCCAGCAGCTCGTCCTCCACATTCTCCTACAATGAGCAGTTCTTC,CASSSSSTFSYNEQFF
TRBV18,-,once,TRBJ1-5,TGTGCCAGCTCACCAGTGCCAGGGAGCAATCAGCCCCAGCATTTT,CASSPVPGSNQPQHF
TRBV14,-,once,TRBJ1-1,TGTGCCAGCAGCCAAGATCAGATGGGGCTGAACACTGAAGCTTTCTTT,CASSQDQMGLNTEAFF
TRBV6-6,-,once,TRBJ2-1,TGTGCCAGCAGTTATCCCACGGGTGAGCAGTTCTTC,CASSYPTGEQFF
TRBV28,-,-,TRBJ1-5,TGTGCCAGCAGTCCTGGGGGGGGGACGAGACAGCCCCAGCATTTT,CASSPGGGTRQPQHF
TRBV6-1,-,-,TRBJ1-3,TGTGCCAGCAGTGATTGGGGCACCATATATTTT,CASSDWGTIYF
TRBV2,TRBD1,-,TRBJ1-4,TGTGCCAGCAGTGCGGGACAGGCGGGCGAAAAACTGTTTTTT,CASSAGQAGEKLFF
TRBV24-1,TRBD1,-,TRBJ2-7,TGTGCCACCAGTGATTCGGGACAGGGTTACGAGCAGTACTTC,CATSDSGQGYEQYF
TRBV27,TRBD2,-,TRBJ2-3,TGTGCCAGCAGTTTGGGGACTAGCGGGGGGGGTGATACGCAGTATTTT,CASSLGTSGGGDTQYF
TRBV18,-,-,TRBJ1-2,TGTGCCAGCTCACCACCGGCAGAAAGGGGCTATGGCTACACCTTC,CASSPPAERGYGYTF
TRBV19,-,-,TRBJ2-1,TGTGCCAGTAGTATCGACTTCACCAATGAGCAGTTCTTC,CASSIDFTNEQFF
TRBV5-1,-,-,TRBJ2-7,TGCGCCAGCAGCTTCCGGGAGAATTCCTACGAGCAGTACTTC,CASSFRENSYEQYF
TRBV25-1,TRBD1,-,TRBJ1-6,TGTGCCAGTACCTGGACAGGGGGGGGTTCACCCCTCCACTTT,CASTWTGGGSPLHF
TRBV2,TRBD1,-,TRBJ1-1,TGTGCCAGCAATTTGAAAGGGGCAGGGGGCACTGAAGCTTTCTTT,CASNLKGAGGTEAFF
TRBV7-9,-,-,TRBJ2-6,TGTGCCAGCAGCTTAGCGCTGGACTCTGGGGCCAACGTCCTGACTTTC,CASSLALDSGANVLTF
TRBV19,-,-,TRBJ2-1,TGTGCCAGTAGTCTCAAGACAGGATCCTACAATGAGCAGTTCTTC,CASSLKTGSYNEQFF
TRBV3-1/TRBV3-2,TRBD1,-,TRBJ2-2,TGTGCCAGCAGCCTAGACAGGGGGTACACCGGGGAGCTGTTTTTT,CASSLDRGYTGELFF
TRBV5-1,TRBD1,-,TRBJ1-5,TGCGCCAGCAGCCAGGGGACAGGGGGCAATCAGCCCCAGCATTTT,CASSQGTGGNQPQHF
TRBV19,TRBD2,-,TRBJ2-1,TGTGCCAGTAGGGCGGGGGGCAATGAGCAGTTCTTC,CASRAGGNEQFF
TRBV5-1,TRBD1,-,TRBJ2-7,TGCGCCAGCAGCTTCCAGGACAGGGACGCGGGAGAGCAGTACTTC,CASSFQDRDAGEQYF
TRBV29-1,-,-,TRBJ2-1,TGCAGCGTTGAAGTGGGGAATGAGCAGTTCTTC,CSVEVGNEQFF
TRBV4-2,TRBD2,-,TRBJ2-3,TGTGCCAGCAGCCCGGGACTAGAGTCAGATACGCAGTATTTT,CASSPGLESDTQYF
TRBV7-3,-,-,TRBJ1-1,TGTGCCAGCAGCTTACAGAGGGTGAACACTGAAGCTTTCTTT,CASSLQRVNTEAFF
TRBV6-5,-,once,TRBJ1-2,TGTGCCAGCTATCGTGGGGGGCAGGGTGGCTACACCTTC,CASYRGGQGGYTF
TRBV3-1/TRBV3-2,-,-,TRBJ2-6,TGTGCCAGCAGCCAAGAGCGGTTGGGTGGGGCCAACGTCCTGACTTTC,CASSQERLGGANVLTF
TRBV7-8,-,-,TRBJ1-1,TGTGCCAGCAGCGTAGTCCCCACAGGGTTGAAAATGAACACTGAAGCTTTCTTT,CASSVVPTGLKMNTEAFF
TRBV7-2,-,few,TRBJ1-1,TGTGCCAGCAGCCTACAGACGGGAGTCACTGAAGCTTTCTTT,CASSLQTGVTEAFF
TRBV7-9,-,-,TRBJ1-1,TGTGCCAGCAGCTTCTCAGGGGACACTGAAGCTTTCTTT,CASSFSGDTEAFF
TRBV5-4,TRBD1,-,TRBJ1-3,TGTGCCAGCAGCTTGGAACAGGGGGCCGTGAACACCATATATTTT,CASSLEQGAVNTIYF
TRBV6-5,-,once,TRBJ2-1,TGTGCCAGCAGTTACGCGAGAAGAGTAGGCAGCAATGAGCAGTTCTTC,CASSYARRVGSNEQFF